This TCR beta chain was observed in a study of radiation and T cells in renal cell carcinoma. The overall study: Nephrectomy followed 15 Gy stereotactic body radiation by 4 weeks. Study results and caveats: From baseline, blood top tumor clonotypes peaked at 2 weeks post-radiation.

Using immunoSEQ multiplex PCR, the repertoire was profiled, and TCRdb retains in-frame clones only, with some absent. Of some 150,000 clones listed, roughly 87% are singletons. To note about this clone: Antigen: not known.

There are 15 residues in the CDR3. Germline V gene lookup returns CDR1 MNHNY and CDR2 SVGAGI (reference sequence). The V and J ends lost 2 bases and 0 bases respectively, with 8 bases between them. Time point given: blood 2 weeks post-SBRT. Treatment indicated: 15 Gy SBRT to primary tumor, nephrectomy 4 weeks later. The patient's renal cell carcinoma had clear cell pathology. The TCR sequence derives from a woman between 45 and 65 years old with renal cell carcinoma. This sample comprised blood, obtained from a patient whose treatment included radiotherapy and nephrectomy. The gene calls are TRBV6-6 and TRBJ1-3; no reliable D call. DNA of the CDR3: TGTGCCAGCAGTTACATCGGAAGCTCTGGAAACACCATATATTTT. Its translation is CASSYIGSSGNTIYF.